The 11 T cell receptor beta chains reported below all come from one sample, sequenced in a study of OX40 agonist ivuxolimab in advanced cancers. Using immunoSEQ multiplex PCR, the repertoire was profiled, and TCRdb retains in-frame clones only, with some absent. This sample carries about 52,000 clones, over 85% of them seen once, and the ten largest clones take about 25%. Sequences were derived from CD4+ or CD8+ T cells sorted from blood, sampled in a trial of the OX40 agonist ivuxolimab. The receptors shown here come from an adult with an advanced solid tumor such as melanoma, head and neck, liver or kidney cancer.

This chain connects TRBV27 to TRBJ2-1; 9 nucleotides align to TRBD2. V lost 7 bases, J lost 6 bases, and 7 bases stayed unmatched. Germline V lookup: CDR1 MNHEY, CDR2 SMNVEV (reference sequence). The CDR3 totals 14 residues. The CDR3 here is CASTLAGNLNEQFF. CDR3 coding DNA: TGTGCCAGCACTCTAGCGGGAAACCTCAATGAGCAGTTCTTC.

The gene calls are TRBV10-3 and TRBJ2-7; TRBD1 aligns across 9 bases. The CDR3 is 14 residues long. Germline-derived CDR1 and CDR2 are ENHRY and SYGVKD. V lost 4 bases, J lost 6 bases, and 7 bases stayed unmatched. The CDR3 region is CAISVPGQGPEQYF. CDR3 bases: TGTGCCATCAGTGTACCGGGACAGGGTCCCGAGCAGTACTTC.

This chain uses TRBV10-2 with TRBJ1-1, with a tentative D call TRBD1 (5 bases). The CDR3 is 10 residues long. Trimming stripped 10 bases from V and 11 bases from J, with 14 bases between. In germline, CDR1 is WSHSY, CDR2 SAAADI. The CDR3 DNA reads TGCGCCACCTTGGGGGAAGTGGCTTTCTTT. This gives the protein CATLGEVAFF.

The table lists this clone with a few counts. This CDR3 reads CASSMATTTEAFF. CDR3 DNA sequence: TGTGCCAGCAGCATGGCTACAACCACTGAAGCTTTCTTT. This chain joins TRBV11-2 and TRBJ1-1; D is ambiguous. This CDR3 region has 13 residues. The germline V gene encodes CDR1 SGHAT and CDR2 FQNNGV. The V end was cut by 5 bases, the J end by 4 bases, with 11 bases between.

The chain links TRBV10-2 to TRBJ2-1; perhaps D is TRBD1 or TRBD2 (6 bases each). V was shortened by 7 bases and J by 9 bases, with 10 bases between the two germline ends. The length of the CDR3 is 11 residues. CDR1 is WSHSY and CDR2 is SAAADI in the germline V gene. The CDR3 coding sequence is TGCGCCAGCACGGAGGGGGGTGAGCAGTTCTTC. Protein product: CASTEGGEQFF.

For the CDR3, the DNA is TGTGCCAGCAGCTTAGGCACCCACACTGAAGCTTTCTTT. Its protein product is CASSLGTHTEAFF. The chain uses TRBV7-8 and TRBJ1-1, with D uncertain. V was cut by 1 base and J by 3 bases, with 6 bases left in between. This CDR3 has 13 residues. Germline V gene sequence: CDR1 SGHVS, CDR2 FQNEAQ. The full variable domain, with the rest looked up from reference TRBV7-8 and TRBJ1-1, is GAGVSQSPRYKVAKRGQDVALRCDPISGHVSLFWYQQALGQGPEFLTYFQNEAQLDKSGLPSDRFFAERPEGSVSTLKIQRTQQEDSAVYLCASSLGTHTEAFFGQGTRLTVV.

The chain uses TRBV6-6 and TRBJ1-5, with 7 bases lining up with TRBD1. Germline V CDR1 and CDR2: MNHNY, SVGAGI (reference sequence). V was clipped by 5 bases and J by 3 bases; unmatched bases: 7. The CDR3 runs 15 residues. The CDR3 spells CASSQLTGNNQPQHF. The DNA of the CDR3 is TGTGCCAGCAGTCAACTGACAGGGAACAATCAGCCCCAGCATTTT.

The rearrangement links TRBV9 to TRBJ1-2; 7 nucleotides line up with TRBD1. The CDR3 consists of 16 residues. Germline V gene data show CDR1 as SGDLS and CDR2 as YYNGEE. V was pared by 4 bases and J by 6 bases, with 15 bases of the junction left unmatched. The CDR3 is CASSLITGEVRDGYTF. The CDR3 DNA is TGTGCCAGCAGCCTAATAACAGGGGAGGTACGAGATGGCTACACCTTC.

The chain couples TRBV28 to TRBJ2-7; the D is unclear. This CDR3 has 13 amino acids. The germline gives CDR1 MDHEN, CDR2 SYDVKM. The V end was cut by 3 bases, the J end by 4 bases, with 10 bases between. DNA of the CDR3: TGTGCCAGCAGTTTGGGCCGGAAATACGAGCAGTACTTC. It specifies CASSLGRKYEQYF.

The rearrangement joins TRBV19 to TRBJ2-5; TRBD1 might be the D (5 bases). This CDR3 is 14 amino acids long. With 2 bases removed from V and 5 bases from J, the gap between germline ends came to 12 bases. Germline CDR1 is LNHDA and CDR2 is SQIVND (reference sequence). The CDR3 sequence: CASSINRYLETQYF. CDR3 nucleotides: TGTGCCAGTAGTATAAACAGGTATTTGGAGACCCAGTACTTC.

The CDR3 DNA sequence: TGTGCCAGCAGTCCGCAGGGGGCGACGAACACCGGGGAGCTGTTTTTT. This gives the protein CASSPQGATNTGELFF. This sequence joins TRBV27 and TRBJ2-2, with 8 nucleotides matching TRBD1. Germline loops: CDR1 MNHEY, CDR2 SMNVEV (reference sequence). The CDR3 extends over 16 amino acids. Trimming took 5 bases from V and 0 from J; bases not matched to a gene: 5.